The source of this T cell receptor (beta chain) is a study of preoperative IRX-2 immunotherapy in early breast cancer. TCRdb's table, derived via immunoSEQ multiplex PCR, lists solely in-frame clones and lacks some. Of approximately 96,000 clones listed, more than 80% were seen once; the top ten hold about 1.9%. The length of the CDR3 is 14 residues. Trimming cost V 6 bases and J 5 bases, with 14 bases left between them. CDR1 and CDR2 (germline): MNHGY, SAAAGT. The sample's treatment: preoperative locoregional IRX-2 cytokine immunotherapy. Patients received preoperative, locoregional IRX-2 cytokine immunotherapy in a phase Ib study.

Sequenced material: tumor tissue, taken after IRX-2 immunotherapy. The source of this sequence is a human donor with breast cancer. The V gene is TRBV6-8, the J gene TRBJ2-1; perhaps TRBD2 as D (7 bases). The CDR3 nucleotides are TGTGCCAGCAGCCCGGGGGGCCTCAACAATGAGCAGTTCTTC. Translation: CASSPGGLNNEQFF.